Below, 2 T cell receptor beta chains from the same sample are listed, as sequenced in a study of Tregs in tolerant kidney transplant recipients. These receptors are not linked to any known antigen. The protocol was immunoSEQ multiplex PCR, while the TCRdb copy is restricted to in-frame clones and leaves out a portion. The sample lists around 30,000 clones, 82% seen once, with 2% to 2.5% in the top ten. The material sequenced was Tregs from blood cultured with allogeneic cells. Every receptor here comes from a human donor in good health.

The V call is TRBV4-1, the J call TRBJ2-7, with 8 bases matching TRBD1. This CDR3 has 15 amino acids. Germline-derived CDR1 and CDR2 are MGHRA and YSYEKL. V shed 4 bases and J 7 bases; nucleotides not matched to a gene: 12. The CDR3 is CASSPLGQGRKEQYF. Here the CDR3 DNA reads TGCGCCAGCAGCCCATTAGGACAGGGACGGAAAGAGCAGTACTTC.

The chain recombines TRBV28 with TRBJ1-2; D is perhaps TRBD1 (6 bases). The V gene's germline CDR1 is MDHEN and CDR2 SYDVKM. The CDR3 is made up of 14 amino acids. Trimming stripped 4 bases from V and 4 bases from J, with 13 bases between. CDR3 in DNA: TGTGCCAGCAGTTCTGGACAGACGTTCTATGGCTACACCTTC. The encoded protein is CASSSGQTFYGYTF.